This TCR beta chain is drawn from a study of OX40 agonist ivuxolimab in advanced cancers. Profiled with immunoSEQ multiplex PCR; TCRdb holds only in-frame clones, not every one. The repertoire has approximately 75,000 clones, over 75% of them found once; the top ten carry 6.1%. This clone was counted between two and nine times. This CDR3 has 17 residues. Germline CDR1 is SGHVS and CDR2 is FNYEAQ. V gave up 5 bases and J gave up 1 base; unmatched junction bases: 12. The material was CD4+ or CD8+ T cells sorted from blood, obtained in a trial of the OX40 agonist ivuxolimab. V is TRBV7-6 and J is TRBJ2-7; 9 bases fit TRBD2. This TCR was recovered from an adult with an advanced solid tumor such as melanoma, head and neck, liver or kidney cancer. The CDR3, as DNA: TGTGCCAGCAGCCCTAGCGGGATACCAACCCCTTCCTACGAGCAGTACTTC. This codes for CASSPSGIPTPSYEQYF.